The sequence of this T cell receptor beta chain was determined in a study of T cells in localized non-small cell lung cancer. TCRdb's table, derived via immunoSEQ multiplex PCR, lists solely in-frame clones and lacks some. Of roughly 50,000 clones listed, approximately 82% are singletons. This CDR3 has 16 residues. From germline, CDR1 is KGHSH and CDR2 LQKENI. Trimming removed 3 bases from V and 0 bases from J; junction bases left unmatched: 4. Study observations and caveats: Higher adjacent-lung clonality was associated with shorter survival. A median approximately 53 of the top 100 tumor clones appeared in adjacent lung.

In regard to this clone: The antigen is not known.

The TCR sequence derives from a female donor of 60 years or more with stage II squamous cell lung carcinoma. The source material was peripheral blood, sampled before any cancer treatment. This sequence joins TRBV18 and TRBJ1-3, with TRBD1 matching over 8 bases. In DNA form, the CDR3 reads TGTGCCAGCTCACCCGACAGGGGAAGCTCTGGAAACACCATATATTTT. This codes for CASSPDRGSSGNTIYF.